The entry below describes one T cell receptor beta chain. A multiplex PCR was run with 60 Vbeta primers and 13 Jbeta primers. This table comes from immunoSEQ multiplex PCR, and its TCRdb copy is limited to in-frame clones, with some not included. The sample includes fewer than 80,000 clones, less than 80% of them seen just once. The length of the CDR3 is 14 residues. V lost 7 bases, J lost 5 bases, and 10 bases stayed unmatched. The germline V gene has CDR1 SGHAT and CDR2 FQNNGV. The sample is drawn from a study of cytomegalovirus exposure and HLA in healthy donors. The sequenced sample was PBMCs. The chain couples TRBV11-2 to TRBJ2-7; 8 positions match TRBD1. The TCR comes from a woman aged 45-60 years in good health and CMV-seropositive. The CDR3 loop is CASTVGQGGHEQYV. CDR3 sequence (DNA): TGTGCCAGCACAGTAGGACAGGGCGGTCACGAGCAGTACGTC.